The 21 T cell receptor beta chains reported below all come from one sample, sequenced in a study of shared clonotypes between healthy human individuals. Here immunoSEQ multiplex PCR was the method, and the copy in TCRdb shows in-frame clones only, minus some. The sample lists 2 million to 2.5 million clones; approximately 96% were seen once. Material: naive CD4+ T cells sorted from blood. The subset here: CD45RA+ positively selected. These receptors originate from a man between 18 and 29 years old in good health.

This clone was seen just once. Other DNA sequences of this sample code for an identical CDR3. The rearrangement joins TRBV7-2 to TRBJ2-3; a possible D gene is TRBD2 (6 bases). The length of the CDR3 is 15 residues. From germline, CDR1 is SGHTA and CDR2 FQGNSA. V was clipped by 3 bases and J by 1 base, with 11 bases between them. CDR3 bases: TGTGCCAGCAGCTTCCCGCCGGGGGGCACAGATACGCAGTATTTT. Translated: CASSFPPGGTDTQYF.

J is TRBJ1-1 and V is TRBV10-3; the D gene is possibly TRBD1 (5 bases). The germline CDR1 and CDR2 sequences are ENHRY and SYGVKD. V dropped 11 bases and J dropped 5 bases, with 9 bases sitting between them. The CDR3 has 10 amino acids. CDR3 sequence reads: CAAGGTEAFF. The CDR3 nucleotides read TGTGCCGCGGGGGGGACTGAAGCTTTCTTT.

This chain connects TRBV11-2 to TRBJ2-7; 10 bases line up with TRBD1. The germline CDR1 and CDR2 sequences are SGHAT and FQNNGV. The V gene end was trimmed by 6 bases and the J gene end by 2 bases; junction bases not matched to a gene: 7. The CDR3 is 15 amino acids. This CDR3 is CASRKPGTGAYEQYF. The CDR3 bases are TGTGCCAGCAGGAAACCCGGGACAGGGGCCTACGAGCAGTACTTC.

The CDR3 DNA is TGCGCCAGCAGCCAAGTTGGTGAGATTGGGGGTCGGGACAACACCGGGGAGCTGTTTTTT. It yields the protein CASSQVGEIGGRDNTGELFF. The J gene is TRBJ2-2, the V gene TRBV4-1; D may be TRBD1 or TRBD2 (5 bases each). Germline CDR1 and CDR2: MGHRA and YSYEKL. This CDR3 has 20 residues. V lost 1 base to trimming and J lost 2 bases, with 23 bases between them.

The chain employs TRBV4-3 and TRBJ1-2; 8 bases map to TRBD1. CDR1 and CDR2 from the germline V gene are LGHNA and YSLEER. The CDR3 loop spans 16 amino acids. The V segment lost 0 bases and the J segment 1 base; nucleotides outside the gene matches: 4. In DNA form, the CDR3 reads TGCGCCAGCAGCCAAGATGGACAGGGCCTTAACTATGGCTACACCTTC. Amino acid sequence: CASSQDGQGLNYGYTF.

This clone was counted once. V usage is TRBV11-2 and J usage is TRBJ1-4; the match to TRBD1 covers 8 bases. CDR3 length: 13 amino acids. Per the germline V gene, CDR1 is SGHAT and CDR2 is FQNNGV. V lost 5 bases to trimming and J lost 10 bases; unmatched junction nucleotides: 6. The CDR3 region is CASSGSTGGKLFF. The DNA of the CDR3 is TGTGCCAGCAGCGGTAGTACAGGGGGAAAACTGTTTTTT.

This clone showed up just once. CDR3 bases: TGTGCCAGCAGCAGTACTAGCGGGAACCAGTGGGAGCAGTACTTC. Amino acid sequence: CASSSTSGNQWEQYF. The V and J genes are TRBV6-5 and TRBJ2-7; 10 bases are a match to TRBD2. The CDR3 totals 15 residues. Germline lookup yields CDR1 MNHEY and CDR2 SVGAGI. V dropped 6 bases and J dropped 7; count of bases not matched to a gene: 12.

V and J are TRBV7-6 and TRBJ1-2; tentative D call: TRBD1 (5 bases). Germline values: CDR1 SGHVS, CDR2 FNYEAQ. This CDR3 is 14 amino acids long. V lost 1 base and J lost 5, with 11 bases in between. CDR3 in DNA: TGTGCCAGCAGCTTAGAGACAGCGAAATATGGCTACACCTTC. As protein: CASSLETAKYGYTF. Full variable domain (missing parts from reference TRBV7-6 and TRBJ1-2): GAGVSQSPRYKVTKRGQDVALRCDPISGHVSLYWYRQALGQGPEFLTYFNYEAQQDKSGLPNDRFSAERPEGSISTLTIQRTEQRDSAMYRCASSLETAKYGYTFGSGTRLTVV.

V is TRBV10-1 and J is TRBJ2-1, with D possibly being TRBD1 (6 bases). Trimming left V 1 base short and J 10 bases short, with 8 bases between. This CDR3 is built from 12 residues. CDR1 WNHNN and CDR2 SYGVQD come from the germline V gene (reference sequence). CDR3 sequence: CASSEYGTEQFF. For the CDR3, the DNA is TGCGCCAGCAGTGAGTATGGGACAGAGCAGTTCTTC.

This clone was observed a handful of times. In the same sample, other DNA sequences code for this CDR3. The V gene is TRBV10-3, the J gene TRBJ2-7; D is undetermined. V was trimmed by 1 base and J by 5 bases, leaving 3 bases between them. The germline V gene has CDR1 ENHRY and CDR2 SYGVKD. The CDR3 contains 11 residues. This CDR3 is CAISEFDEQYF. CDR3 DNA: TGTGCCATCAGTGAGTTCGACGAGCAGTACTTC.

V usage is TRBV19 and J usage is TRBJ1-1; D gene ambiguous. The ends were cut back, 5 bases at V and 5 bases at J, with 9 bases in the middle. Germline values: CDR1 LNHDA, CDR2 SQIVND (reference sequence). This CDR3 region has 12 residues. DNA for the CDR3: TGTGCCAGTAGTTTTCTGGGGACTGAAGCTTTCTTT. Residues: CASSFLGTEAFF. The full variable domain, with the rest looked up from reference TRBV19 and TRBJ1-1, is DGGITQSPKYLFRKEGQNVTLSCEQNLNHDAMYWYRQDPGQGLRLIYYSQIVNDFQKGDIAEGYSVSREKKESFPLTVTSAQKNPTAFYLCASSFLGTEAFFGQGTRLTVV.

V and J are TRBV9 and TRBJ2-7; 7 bases agree with TRBD1. CDR3 size: 12 residues. The V and J ends lost 4 bases and 6 bases, in that order; junction bases with no gene match: 4. Germline CDR1 is SGDLS and CDR2 is YYNGEE. This CDR3 reads CASSTTGSEQYF. The CDR3 DNA sequence: TGTGCCAGCAGCACGACAGGGTCCGAGCAGTACTTC.

This clone appeared a single time. V is TRBV6-5 and J is TRBJ2-1, with D perhaps matching TRBD2 (6 bases). CDR3 size: 15 residues. Looked up from germline, CDR1 is MNHEY and CDR2 is SVGAGI. V lost 0 bases, J lost 9 bases, and 15 bases lay in between. The CDR3 reads CASSYSWEAWGEQFF. In DNA form, the CDR3 reads TGTGCCAGCAGTTACTCGTGGGAGGCATGGGGTGAGCAGTTCTTC.

The chain employs TRBV7-2 and TRBJ2-1, with no clear D. The CDR3 spans 12 residues. The V and J ends lost 5 bases and 7 bases respectively, with 9 bases between them. Germline loops: CDR1 SGHTA, CDR2 FQGNSA. The CDR3 here is CASSLRTNEQFF. The CDR3 bases are TGTGCCAGCAGCCTACGGACGAATGAGCAGTTCTTC. Filled out from reference TRBV7-2 and TRBJ2-1, the complete variable domain reads GAGVSQSPSNKVTEKGKDVELRCDPISGHTALYWYRQSLGQGLEFLIYFQGNSAPDKSGLPSDRFSAERTGGSVSTLTIQRTQQEDSAVYLCASSLRTNEQFFGPGTRLTVL.

A note on this clone: At one boundary the junction diverges from the germline segment, which might be a read error. V is TRBV15 and J is TRBJ1-4; no reliable D call. Germline V gene lookup returns CDR1 LNHNV and CDR2 YYDKDF (reference sequence). The CDR3 sequence is 15 residues long. CDR3 in DNA: TGTGCCACCACCAGAGGTGGGGAGGGTAATGAAAAACTGTTTTTT. Protein sequence: CATTRGGEGNEKLFF.

This clone came up once. V and J are TRBV18 and TRBJ1-4; 7 bases are a match to TRBD1. This CDR3 region has 15 residues. In germline, CDR1 is KGHSH, CDR2 LQKENI. The junction had 3 bases not matched to a gene; V was cut back by 5 bases and J by 0 bases. CDR3 region: CASSSQGATNEKLFF. DNA for the CDR3: TGTGCCAGCTCAAGCCAGGGGGCAACTAATGAAAAACTGTTTTTT.

The chain has TRBV18 and TRBJ2-1; tentative D call: TRBD1 (5 bases). Germline values: CDR1 KGHSH, CDR2 LQKENI. The CDR3 loop spans 18 amino acids. Trimming took off 0 bases at V and 0 bases at J, with 15 bases between the two ends. The CDR3 nucleotides read TGTGCCAGCTCACCACCGGTAGGGGCCTTGAGCTCCTACAATGAGCAGTTCTTC. Encoded protein: CASSPPVGALSSYNEQFF.

The chain joins TRBV11-3 to TRBJ2-5; D uncertain. The CDR3 length is 11 residues. Germline loops: CDR1 SGHNT, CDR2 YENEEA. The ends were cut back, 5 bases at V and 2 bases at J, with 3 bases in the middle. In DNA form, the CDR3 reads TGTGCCAGCAGCAAACAAGAGACCCAGTACTTC. Residues: CASSKQETQYF. Supplemented by reference TRBV11-3 and TRBJ2-5, the full variable domain reads EAGVVQSPRYKIIEKKQPVAFWCNPISGHNTLYWYLQNLGQGPELLIRYENEEAVDDSQLPKDRFSAERLKGVDSTLKIQPAELGDSAVYLCASSKQETQYFGPGTRLLVL.

The chain combines TRBV6-5 with TRBJ2-2, with D possibly being TRBD2 (5 bases). V lost 6 bases and J 2 bases, leaving 13 bases between the germline ends. This CDR3 spans 15 amino acids. From germline, CDR1 is MNHEY and CDR2 SVGAGI. CDR3 protein: CASRDLGGNTGELFF. The CDR3 nucleotides read TGTGCCAGCAGGGACCTCGGAGGAAACACCGGGGAGCTGTTTTTT.

As for this clone: The sample has other DNA sequences that encode this CDR3 too. The chain employs TRBV27 and TRBJ1-6; TRBD1 might be the D (5 bases). The germline V and J ends were trimmed by 3 bases and 4 bases, with 7 bases remaining between them. This CDR3 has 14 amino acids. Germline CDR1 reads MNHEY; CDR2 reads SMNVEV (reference sequence). The CDR3 here is CASSFGGYNSPLHF. CDR3 nucleotide sequence: TGTGCCAGCAGTTTCGGGGGATATAATTCACCCCTCCACTTT.

The chain couples TRBV9 to TRBJ2-1; 7 bases map to TRBD2. The V segment lost 5 bases and the J segment 3 bases; nucleotides outside the gene matches: 8. The germline V gene has CDR1 SGDLS and CDR2 YYNGEE. The CDR3 length is 15 residues. CDR3 coding DNA: TGTGCCAGCAGTTTTAGCGGGTCCAACTACAATGAGCAGTTCTTC. Translation: CASSFSGSNYNEQFF.